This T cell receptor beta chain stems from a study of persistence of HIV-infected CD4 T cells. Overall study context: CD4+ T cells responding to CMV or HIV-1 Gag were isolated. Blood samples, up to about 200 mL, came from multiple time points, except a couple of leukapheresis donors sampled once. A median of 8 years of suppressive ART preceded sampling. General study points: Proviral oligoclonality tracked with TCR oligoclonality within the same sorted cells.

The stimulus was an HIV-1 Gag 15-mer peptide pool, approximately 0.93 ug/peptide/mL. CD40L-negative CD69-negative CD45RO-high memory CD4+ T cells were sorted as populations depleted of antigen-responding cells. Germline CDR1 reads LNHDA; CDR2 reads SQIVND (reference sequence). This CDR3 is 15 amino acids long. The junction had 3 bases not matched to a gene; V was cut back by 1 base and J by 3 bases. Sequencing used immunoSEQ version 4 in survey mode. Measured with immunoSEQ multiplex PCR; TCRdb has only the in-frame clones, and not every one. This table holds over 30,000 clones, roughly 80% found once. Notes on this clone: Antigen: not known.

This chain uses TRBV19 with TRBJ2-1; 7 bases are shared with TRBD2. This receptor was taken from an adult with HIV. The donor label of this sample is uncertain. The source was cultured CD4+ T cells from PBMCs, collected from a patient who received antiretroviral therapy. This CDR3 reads CASSIGDYLYNEQFF. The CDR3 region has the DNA TGTGCCAGTAGTATAGGGGACTACCTCTACAATGAGCAGTTCTTC.